The following is a T cell receptor (beta chain) sequence with its context. The germline V gene encodes CDR1 MGHRA and CDR2 YSYEKL. The CDR3 is 14 amino acids. The ends were cut back, 4 bases at V and 4 bases at J, with 10 bases in the middle. This entry belongs to a study of blood T cell repertoires in COVID-19. Study-wide context: In each case, the material was cDNA or gDNA derived from T cells, B-cell-depleted T cells, or PBMCs.

Data came from immunoSEQ multiplex PCR; TCRdb stores just in-frame clones and leaves some out. The data contain around 300,000 clones, 75% to 95% of them singletons. The specimen sequenced was peripheral blood. The clonotype originates from a woman aged 25-40 years with COVID-19, enrolled during active disease. The chain joins TRBV4-1 to TRBJ1-4; D may be TRBD1 (6 bases). The CDR3 is CASSLGQNNEKLFF. In nucleotides, the CDR3 is TGCGCCAGCAGCCTCGGACAGAATAATGAAAAACTGTTTTTT.